These T cell receptor beta chains were read from a single sample in a study of T-cell memory formation after mild COVID-19. TCRdb passed the 5' RACE reads through MiXCR, listing each CDR3 protein once. The sample has 200,000 to 250,000 distinct CDR3 sequences; around 9.5% are singletons. Sequencing was carried out using PBMCs or a T cell subset sorted from them (not recorded which). These receptors originate from a man aged 18 to 29 who had mild COVID-19 (a few samples of this study predate the infection). Cell type and time point are not known. CDR3s include the opening cysteine and the closing phenylalanine or tryptophan. The D gene is left open where the match is weak. Clone size is stated in some rows and not others, as once, few, many or a class when expanded.

V	D	size	J	CDR3	DNA
TRBV12-3/TRBV12-4	NA	NA	TRBJ2-1	CASRSRGPSSYNEQFF	TGTGCCAGCAGGTCCAGGGGACCCAGCTCCTACAATGAGCAGTTCTTC
TRBV7-2	NA	many	TRBJ1-1	CASSFQSDTEAFF	TGTGCCAGCAGCTTTCAGTCGGACACTGAAGCTTTCTTT
TRBV29-1	TRBD1	many	TRBJ2-2	CSAKRGQGNGELFF	TGCAGCGCGAAACGTGGACAGGGAAACGGGGAGCTGTTTTTT
TRBV7-8	NA	few	TRBJ1-2	CASSLAVGTYIF	TGTGCCAGCAGCTTAGCTGTCGGGACATACATCTTC
TRBV25-1	TRBD1	NA	TRBJ1-2	CASMDRTDGYTF	TGTGCCAGCATGGACAGGACGGACGGCTACACCTTC
TRBV6-2/TRBV6-3	TRBD1	NA	TRBJ1-5	CASSYDRASQPQHF	TGTGCCAGCAGTTACGACAGGGCGAGTCAGCCCCAGCATTTT
TRBV9	NA	few	TRBJ2-7	CASSVEHNPYEQYF	TGTGCCAGCAGCGTAGAGCACAATCCCTACGAGCAGTACTTC
TRBV5-5	TRBD1	many	TRBJ2-2	CASRRTGSPGELFF	TGTGCCAGCAGAAGGACAGGTTCCCCCGGGGAGCTGTTTTTT
TRBV18	NA	few	TRBJ2-2	CASSPFTRGHTGELFF	TGTGCCAGCTCACCATTCACGAGGGGACACACCGGGGAGCTGTTTTTT
TRBV5-1	NA	few	TRBJ2-3	CASKRPGSTDTQYF	TGCGCCAGCAAACGGCCCGGCAGCACAGATACGCAGTATTTT
TRBV2	NA	few	TRBJ2-3	CASSEKGGEKDTQYF	TGTGCCAGCAGTGAAAAAGGCGGGGAAAAAGATACGCAGTATTTT
TRBV12-3/TRBV12-4	TRBD2	few	TRBJ2-1	CASSLGGTSRALF	TGTGCCAGCAGTTTAGGCGGGACTAGTAGGGCGCTCTTC
TRBV6-6	NA	NA	TRBJ2-2	CASSSHITGELFF	TGTGCCAGCAGTTCCCACATCACCGGGGAGCTGTTTTTT
TRBV7-9	NA	NA	TRBJ1-2	CASSFSGGHYGYTF	TGTGCCAGCAGCTTTTCTGGGGGGCACTATGGCTACACCTTC
TRBV27	NA	NA	TRBJ2-2	CASSLTGRGELFF	TGTGCCAGCAGTTTAACGGGGCGCGGGGAGCTGTTTTTT
TRBV30	TRBD1	NA	TRBJ1-1	CACLRGQLNTEAFF	TGTGCCTGTCTAAGGGGACAGCTGAACACTGAAGCTTTCTTT
TRBV28	NA	many	TRBJ1-5	CTTSRSGEPQHF	TGTACCACCAGTAGATCGGGGGAGCCCCAGCATTTT
TRBV18	TRBD1	many	TRBJ2-5	CASSPTEQGARGTQYF	TGTGCCAGCTCACCAACGGAACAGGGGGCTAGGGGGACCCAGTACTTC
TRBV2	NA	many	TRBJ1-2	CASSYEMVFYGYTF	TGTGCCAGCAGTTACGAAATGGTCTTCTATGGCTACACCTTC
TRBV14	NA	few	TRBJ2-3	CASSPGEVADTQYF	TGTGCCAGCAGCCCAGGGGAGGTCGCAGATACGCAGTATTTT
TRBV19	NA	NA	TRBJ2-1	CASSIGPGASYNEQFF	TGTGCCAGTAGTATAGGTCCGGGGGCCTCCTACAATGAGCAGTTCTTC
TRBV5-1	TRBD1	few	TRBJ1-2	CASSLGTGRRGFYGYTF	TGCGCCAGCAGCTTGGGGACAGGGCGTAGAGGTTTCTATGGCTACACCTTC
TRBV5-1	NA	few	TRBJ2-7	CASSLQGANEQYF	TGCGCCAGCAGCTTGCAGGGTGCCAACGAGCAGTACTTC
TRBV4-1	TRBD1	few	TRBJ1-1	CAAGTGGEAFF	TGCGCCGCCGGGACAGGTGGGGAAGCTTTCTTT
TRBV6-5	NA	many	TRBJ2-3	CASSLLSTDTQYF	TGTGCCAGCAGTTTGCTTAGCACAGATACGCAGTATTTT
TRBV6-5	TRBD1	many	TRBJ2-1	CASSSRTGYNEQFF	TGTGCCAGCAGTTCCCGGACAGGATACAATGAGCAGTTCTTC
TRBV5-1	TRBD1	many	TRBJ2-7	CASRGQVGYEQYF	TGCGCCAGCAGAGGACAGGTGGGATACGAGCAGTACTTC
TRBV4-3	NA	NA	TRBJ2-5	CASSQVGAEQETQYF	TGCGCCAGCAGCCAAGTTGGGGCAGAGCAAGAGACCCAGTACTTC
TRBV7-2	NA	few	TRBJ2-6	CASSPGSTGANVLTF	TGTGCCAGCAGCCCTGGCTCGACCGGGGCCAACGTCCTGACTTTC